What follows are 11 T cell receptor beta chains derived from one specimen sequenced in a study of blood T cell repertoires in COVID-19. TCRdb's table, derived via immunoSEQ multiplex PCR, lists solely in-frame clones and lacks some. The sample lists tens of thousands of clones, roughly four fifths occurring once. Sequencing input: peripheral blood. The receptors originated from a woman older than 75 with active or convalescent COVID-19.

This clone was counted between two and nine times. This rearrangement joins TRBV18 to TRBJ1-5; 7 positions agree with TRBD1. The CDR3 loop spans 14 amino acids. Germline loops: CDR1 KGHSH, CDR2 LQKENI. V lost 4 bases, J lost 5 bases, and 5 bases stayed unmatched. CDR3 amino acids: CASSLYRGDQPQHF. The CDR3 DNA follows: TGTGCCAGCTCACTATACAGGGGAGATCAGCCCCAGCATTTT.

The chain recombines TRBV29-1 with TRBJ2-7; TRBD2 agrees at 12 bases. The CDR3 has 19 amino acids. CDR1 is SQVTM and CDR2 is ANQGSEA in the germline V gene. V lost 5 bases, J lost 4 bases, and 21 bases stayed unmatched. The CDR3 reads CSVRLGEGLAGAAWYEQYF. CDR3 sequence (DNA): TGCAGCGTTCGCCTCGGGGAGGGACTAGCGGGCGCTGCATGGTACGAGCAGTACTTC.

The V and J genes are TRBV29-1 and TRBJ2-1, with D perhaps matching TRBD1 (6 bases). The germline V gene encodes CDR1 SQVTM and CDR2 ANQGSEA. Trimming took 6 bases from V and 5 from J, leaving 17 bases between them. The CDR3 consists of 14 residues. The CDR3 DNA is TGCAGCGTGAACCGGGACACGGCTAACAATGAGCAGTTCTTC. The encoded protein is CSVNRDTANNEQFF.

V usage is TRBV23-1 and J usage is TRBJ1-5, with 7 bases lining up with TRBD1. TRBV23-1 is an ORF; its function is uncertain. V was clipped by 2 bases and J by 0 bases; unmatched bases: 4. CDR3 length: 16 residues. The CDR3 sequence: CASSQRGTASNQPQHF. CDR3 DNA sequence: TGCGCCAGCAGTCAACGCGGGACAGCTAGCAATCAGCCCCAGCATTTT.

The rearrangement uses TRBV5-1 and TRBJ2-3, with a weak D call TRBD1 (5 bases). Germline assignment: CDR1 SGHRS and CDR2 YFSETQ. The CDR3 covers 16 residues. Trimming cost V 0 bases and J 2 bases, with 13 bases left between them. DNA for the CDR3: TGCGCCAGCAGCTTGGGAGCGACAGCCTACACAGATACGCAGTATTTT. It specifies CASSLGATAYTDTQYF.

The V gene is TRBV6-1, the J gene TRBJ2-3, with D hard to call. Looked up from germline, CDR1 is MNHNS and CDR2 is SASEGT. The CDR3 totals 14 residues. The ends were cut back, 0 bases at V and 5 bases at J, with 9 bases in the middle. The CDR3 DNA is TGTGCCAGCAGTGAAGCGCGATACCTAGATACGCAGTATTTT. It specifies CASSEARYLDTQYF.

V usage is TRBV10-2 and J usage is TRBJ1-2, with 7 nucleotides matching TRBD1. This CDR3 is built from 13 residues. CDR1 is WSHSY and CDR2 is SAAADI in the germline V gene. The V and J ends lost 8 bases and 6 bases, in that order; junction bases with no gene match: 9. CDR3 loop: CASAQGLRDGYTF. CDR3 DNA: TGCGCCAGCGCACAGGGGTTGCGGGATGGCTACACCTTC.

On this clone: At the DNA level, this CDR3 is encoded by other sequences in the same sample as well. The chain couples TRBV7-2 to TRBJ1-1; D gene ambiguous. The CDR3 extends over 14 amino acids. V lost 1 base to trimming and J lost 1 base, with 7 bases between them. The germline gives CDR1 SGHTA, CDR2 FQGNSA. The CDR3 nucleotides are TGTGCCAGCAGCTTAGTAGTCTCGAACACTGAAGCTTTCTTT. Protein product: CASSLVVSNTEAFF.

CDR3 loop: CASSHDRGEQFF. The CDR3 DNA sequence: TGTGCCAGCAGTCACGATCGGGGTGAGCAGTTCTTC. The chain couples TRBV11-3 to TRBJ2-1; tentatively, D is TRBD2 (5 bases). V gave up 6 bases and J gave up 9 bases, with 12 bases separating them. The CDR3 totals 12 residues. Per the germline V gene, CDR1 is SGHNT and CDR2 is YENEEA. Combining the CDR3 with reference TRBV11-3 and TRBJ2-1 gives the whole variable domain EAGVVQSPRYKIIEKKQPVAFWCNPISGHNTLYWYLQNLGQGPELLIRYENEEAVDDSQLPKDRFSAERLKGVDSTLKIQPAELGDSAVYLCASSHDRGEQFFGPGTRLTVL.

The rearrangement links TRBV5-1 to TRBJ1-2; TRBD1 matches at 8 bases. The CDR3 is 14 residues long. With 1 base clipped from V and 5 bases from J, the junction kept 4 bases outside the gene matches. Looked up from germline, CDR1 is SGHRS and CDR2 is YFSETQ. The DNA for the CDR3 is TGCGCCAGCAGCTTGATACAGGGGGAATATGGCTACACCTTC. Its translation is CASSLIQGEYGYTF.

In this sample, this clone turned up a few times. The chain has TRBV27 and TRBJ1-2; 10 nucleotides agree with TRBD1. CDR1 and CDR2 from the germline V gene are MNHEY and SMNVEV (reference sequence). V was pared by 5 bases and J by 4 bases, with 7 bases of the junction left unmatched. The CDR3 contains 15 residues. CDR3 sequence reads: CASSRTGGGGYGYTF. Written as DNA, the CDR3 is TGTGCCAGCAGTAGGACAGGGGGAGGAGGCTATGGCTACACCTTC.